A selection of T cell receptor beta chains follows, all from one sample in a study of shared clonotypes between healthy human individuals. Here immunoSEQ multiplex PCR was the method, and the copy in TCRdb shows in-frame clones only, minus some. Of some 1 million clones listed, around four fifths are singletons. Sample: memory CD4+ T cells sorted from blood. These receptors originate from a man aged 18 to 35 in good health. Both conserved end residues are part of each CDR3. The D gene is left open where the match is weak. The listing skips clone size in some rows; elsewhere it reads once, few, many or a size class.

CDR3 DNA	CDR3 protein	V gene	J gene	clone size	D gene
TGTGCCAGCAGCTTGGTAGGCAGGGGAAAGGACACCGGGGAGCTGTTTTTT	CASSLVGRGKDTGELFF	TRBV5-6	TRBJ2-2	NA	NA
TGTGCCAGCAGCCCGGACCCCCACAATTCACCCCTCCACTTT	CASSPDPHNSPLHF	TRBV5-4	TRBJ1-6	NA	NA
TGCGCCAGCAGCCTGGAACTAGCGGACATCACAGATACGCAGTATTTT	CASSLELADITDTQYF	TRBV5-1	TRBJ2-3	NA	TRBD2
TGCAGCGTTGCTTCCGGGGCCTACAATGAGCAGTTCTTC	CSVASGAYNEQFF	TRBV29-1	TRBJ2-1	many	NA
TGTGCCTGGAGCGCAGGGATAGATCAGCCCCAGCATTTT	CAWSAGIDQPQHF	TRBV30	TRBJ1-5	NA	NA
TGTGCCACCACGACAGTGCTGAACACTGAAGCTTTCTTT	CATTTVLNTEAFF	TRBV5-4	TRBJ1-1	few	NA
TGTGCCAGCAGCTTAAAAGGGAGCAGGCAAGCTTTCTTT	CASSLKGSRQAFF	TRBV13	TRBJ1-1	few	NA
TGTGCCAGCAGGAAGGACAGGGTGGATGAAAAACTGTTTTTT	CASRKDRVDEKLFF	TRBV6-5	TRBJ1-4	NA	TRBD1
TGTGCCAGCAGCTTACCCGGACAGGGGGCTAACTATGGCTACACCTTC	CASSLPGQGANYGYTF	TRBV5-6	TRBJ1-2	once	TRBD1
TGTGCCAGCTCACCGAACAGGGGGCAGACAGATACGCAGTATTTT	CASSPNRGQTDTQYF	TRBV18	TRBJ2-3	few	TRBD1
TGTGCCAGCAGCCTTCATAATACTGAAGCTTTCTTT	CASSLHNTEAFF	TRBV14	TRBJ1-1	few	NA
TGTGCCTGGAGTCTACAGGGGGCTGGGGAGACCCAGTACTTC	CAWSLQGAGETQYF	TRBV30	TRBJ2-5	NA	TRBD1
TGCGCCAGCAGCCCAAGGACAGGAACCGGGGAGCTGTTTTTT	CASSPRTGTGELFF	TRBV5-1	TRBJ2-2	few	TRBD1
TGTGCCACACATCCCGGACAGGGTGGCTATGGCTACACCTTC	CATHPGQGGYGYTF	TRBV10-3	TRBJ1-2	NA	TRBD1
TGTGCCAGCAGCTTAGCACGGAGCAAAGAGACCCAGTACTTC	CASSLARSKETQYF	TRBV11-2	TRBJ2-5	once	NA
TGTGCCAGCAGTTTCGGGTCCCCGGGCTATGGCTACACCTTC	CASSFGSPGYGYTF	TRBV28	TRBJ1-2	once	NA
TGCGCCAGCAGCGGGGGGGCTAGCACAGATACGCAGTATTTT	CASSGGASTDTQYF	TRBV5-1	TRBJ2-3	NA	NA
TGCAGCGTTGAGGGACTGTCTTATAAAGGCACAGATACGCAGTATTTT	CSVEGLSYKGTDTQYF	TRBV29-1	TRBJ2-3	NA	NA
TGCGCCAGCAGCCTACGGACAGGGAGAGAGACCCAGTACTTC	CASSLRTGRETQYF	TRBV5-1	TRBJ2-5	NA	TRBD1
TGTGCCAGCAGCTTGGAGAGGGGAGCCGGTGGCTACACCTTC	CASSLERGAGGYTF	TRBV5-4	TRBJ1-2	NA	NA
TGTGCCAGCTCAACACGGGACAGGGGGGCAACTAATGAAAAACTGTTTTTT	CASSTRDRGATNEKLFF	TRBV18	TRBJ1-4	NA	TRBD1
TGTGCCAGCAATGCCCAAGCGGGGGCGCAAGGCTACACCTTC	CASNAQAGAQGYTF	TRBV2	TRBJ1-2	NA	NA
TGTGCCAGCACCCCGGGACAGGGGAATTCACCCCTCCACTTT	CASTPGQGNSPLHF	TRBV6-1	TRBJ1-6	few	TRBD1
TGTGCCAGCAGCTCAAGTCCCGGGACAGACTTTAGCCCCCTCCACTTT	CASSSSPGTDFSPLHF	TRBV7-9	TRBJ1-6	few	TRBD1
TGTGCCAGCAGTGAAGTACCCGGGACAGTCATGAACACTGAAGCTTTCTTT	CASSEVPGTVMNTEAFF	TRBV6-1	TRBJ1-1	NA	TRBD1
TGTGCCAGCAGCTTGGATTCTAGCGGGGCGATCCCGTATTTT	CASSLDSSGAIPYF	TRBV5-4	TRBJ2-3	few	TRBD2
TGCGCCAGCAGCCAAGCTAGCGGGGGGGGCTACGAGCAGTACTTC	CASSQASGGGYEQYF	TRBV4-1	TRBJ2-7	NA	TRBD2
TGCGCCAGCAGCTTGGAGGGCGGCGGGGCCTCGGGTGCTTTCTTT	CASSLEGGGASGAFF	TRBV5-1	TRBJ1-1	many	NA
TGTGCCAGCAGTTGGGCCCCTTACACTGAAGCTTTCTTT	CASSWAPYTEAFF	TRBV6-5	TRBJ1-1	NA	NA
TGTGCCAGCAGCATGGCCCGGGGCTGGTCCTACGAGCAGTACTTC	CASSMARGWSYEQYF	TRBV5-6	TRBJ2-7	once	NA
TGTGCCAGCAGTCCTATAACAGGGACAGGGGGCCGGGGCTATGGCTACACCTTC	CASSPITGTGGRGYGYTF	TRBV27	TRBJ1-2	many	TRBD1
TGCGCCAGCAGCTTAATTAGCGGGGGGGCGGATACGCAGTATTTT	CASSLISGGADTQYF	TRBV5-1	TRBJ2-3	once	TRBD2
TGTGCCTGGAGTGTAGGGCAGTATAATGAAAAACTGTTTTTT	CAWSVGQYNEKLFF	TRBV30	TRBJ1-4	NA	NA
TGCGCCAGCAGCTTGGATGCTGGGACCGGGGAGCTGTTTTTT	CASSLDAGTGELFF	TRBV5-1	TRBJ2-2	NA	NA
TGTGCCAGCAGTGAACAGCCAAGCTCTGGGGCCAACGTCCTGACTTTC	CASSEQPSSGANVLTF	TRBV6-1	TRBJ2-6	NA	NA
TGCGCCAGCAGCACCGGGGACAGGGGCCGCAATCAGCCCCAGCATTTT	CASSTGDRGRNQPQHF	TRBV5-1	TRBJ1-5	NA	TRBD1
TGTGCCAGCAGTCTTAACACCGGGGAGCTGTTTTTT	CASSLNTGELFF	TRBV27	TRBJ2-2	NA	NA
TGTGCCATCAGTGAAGGGTTCTACAATGAGCAGTTCTTC	CAISEGFYNEQFF	TRBV10-3	TRBJ2-1	many	NA
TGTGCCTCCGGCGGGACGGGACTAGCGGGTCGTGATGAGCAGTTCTTC	CASGGTGLAGRDEQFF	TRBV2	TRBJ2-1	NA	TRBD2
TGCAGCGTTGGACAGGGTAGTGGCTACACCTTC	CSVGQGSGYTF	TRBV29-1	TRBJ1-2	NA	TRBD1
TGTGCCTGGAGGGCAGGGAATGGTTGGTCTGAAGCTTTCTTT	CAWRAGNGWSEAFF	TRBV30	TRBJ1-1	NA	NA
TGCGCCAGCAGCTTGGTGGGAGAGCAGTACTTC	CASSLVGEQYF	TRBV5-1	TRBJ2-7	NA	NA
TGTGCCAGCAGCTTATTTTCCGGGGGCTCCTACAATGAGCAGTTCTTC	CASSLFSGGSYNEQFF	TRBV11-3	TRBJ2-1	NA	NA
TGCGCCAGCAGCCTGGGGACTAGCACAGATACGCAGTATTTT	CASSLGTSTDTQYF	TRBV4-1	TRBJ2-3	NA	NA
TGTGCCACCAGAACAGGGGGCATCCAAGAGACCCAGTACTTC	CATRTGGIQETQYF	TRBV15	TRBJ2-5	once	TRBD1
TGTGCCAGCAGGCCCCGGGACCGTAACACCGGGGAGCTGTTTTTT	CASRPRDRNTGELFF	TRBV28	TRBJ2-2	once	NA
TGTGCCAGCAGCTTGGATCCGACAGGGACCCAGTACTTC	CASSLDPTGTQYF	TRBV5-4	TRBJ2-5	NA	NA
TGTGCCAGCAGCTTGGGGGGAGGGCCCTACGAGCAGTACTTC	CASSLGGGPYEQYF	TRBV7-2	TRBJ2-7	NA	TRBD2